There are a few counts of the clone carrying this T cell receptor (beta chain). Its antigen is not identified. Germline V lookup: CDR1 MDHEN, CDR2 SYDVKM. The trim removed 8 bases at V and 6 bases at J, leaving 13 bases unmatched. The CDR3 consists of 15 residues. Reverse transcribed after extraction, RNA yielded cDNA as the sequencing template. TCRdb keeps only in-frame clones here, not all; method: immunoSEQ multiplex PCR. Among approximately 190,000 clones listed, about three fifths were seen once. This sample was taken from a study of CD8+ T cells in alopecia areata. The overall study: Each day, treated patients took oral tofacitinib twice, at 5 to 10 mg per dose.

This sample's treatment: oral pan-JAK inhibitor, 5-10 mg twice daily. Study-wide results and caveats: Lesional scalp, notably in alopecia totalis/universalis, had clonality above that of normal scalp.

Source: CD4+ T cells sorted from blood, taken at week 24, from a patient treated with tofacitinib. This TCR came from a human donor with alopecia areata. The chain has TRBV28 and TRBJ2-1; TRBD2 agrees at 7 bases. The DNA for the CDR3 is TGTGCCAGCTCCTTCGGCGGGAGACCCCCCAATGAGCAGTTCTTC. Residues: CASSFGGRPPNEQFF.